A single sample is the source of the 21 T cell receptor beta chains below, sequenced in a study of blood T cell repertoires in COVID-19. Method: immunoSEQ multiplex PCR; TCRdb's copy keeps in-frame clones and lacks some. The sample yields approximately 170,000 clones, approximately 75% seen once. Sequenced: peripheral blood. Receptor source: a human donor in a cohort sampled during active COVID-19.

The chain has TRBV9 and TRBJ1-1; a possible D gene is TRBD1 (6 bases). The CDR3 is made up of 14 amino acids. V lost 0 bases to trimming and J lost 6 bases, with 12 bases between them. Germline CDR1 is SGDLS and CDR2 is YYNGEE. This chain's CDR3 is CASSVGGPGAEAFF. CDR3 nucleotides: TGTGCCAGCAGCGTAGGGGGGCCTGGAGCTGAAGCTTTCTTT.

The CDR3 protein is CASRKEGLGTEAFF. The CDR3 DNA reads as TGTGCCAGCAGGAAGGAGGGGCTTGGGACTGAAGCTTTCTTT. This sequence joins TRBV2 and TRBJ1-1; D may be TRBD1 (5 bases). CDR1 is SNHLY, CDR2 FYNNEI, per germline. The CDR3 runs 14 residues. V lost 6 bases to trimming and J lost 5 bases, with 16 bases between them.

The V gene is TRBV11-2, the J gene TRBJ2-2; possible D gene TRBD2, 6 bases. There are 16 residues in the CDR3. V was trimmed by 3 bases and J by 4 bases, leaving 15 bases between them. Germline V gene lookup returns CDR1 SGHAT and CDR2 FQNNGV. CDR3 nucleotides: TGTGCCAGCAGCTTGGGAGTCCAGGGAGGCACCGGGGAGCTGTTTTTT. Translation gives CASSLGVQGGTGELFF.

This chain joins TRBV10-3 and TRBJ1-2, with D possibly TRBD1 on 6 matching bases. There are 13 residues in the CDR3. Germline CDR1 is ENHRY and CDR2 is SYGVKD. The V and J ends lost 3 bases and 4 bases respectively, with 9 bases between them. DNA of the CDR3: TGTGCCATCAGTGAAGACAGGAGCTATGGCTACACCTTC. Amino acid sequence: CAISEDRSYGYTF.

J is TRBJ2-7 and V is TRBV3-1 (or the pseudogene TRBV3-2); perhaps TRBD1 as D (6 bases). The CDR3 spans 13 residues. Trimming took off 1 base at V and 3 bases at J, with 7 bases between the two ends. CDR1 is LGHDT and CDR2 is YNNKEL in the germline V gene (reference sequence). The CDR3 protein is CASSQARGYEQYF. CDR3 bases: TGTGCCAGCAGCCAAGCCAGGGGCTACGAGCAGTACTTC.

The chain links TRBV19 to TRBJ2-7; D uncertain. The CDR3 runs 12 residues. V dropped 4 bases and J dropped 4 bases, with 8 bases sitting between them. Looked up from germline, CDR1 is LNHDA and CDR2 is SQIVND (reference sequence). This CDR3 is CASSTLGYEQYF. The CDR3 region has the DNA TGTGCCAGTAGTACCCTCGGGTACGAGCAGTACTTC.

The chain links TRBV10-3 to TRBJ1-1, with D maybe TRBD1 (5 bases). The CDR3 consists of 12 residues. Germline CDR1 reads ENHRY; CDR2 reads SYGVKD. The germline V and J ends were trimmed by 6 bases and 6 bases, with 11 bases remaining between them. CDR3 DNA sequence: TGTGCCATCAGCCAGGGAGGTGCTGAAGCTTTCTTT. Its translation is CAISQGGAEAFF.

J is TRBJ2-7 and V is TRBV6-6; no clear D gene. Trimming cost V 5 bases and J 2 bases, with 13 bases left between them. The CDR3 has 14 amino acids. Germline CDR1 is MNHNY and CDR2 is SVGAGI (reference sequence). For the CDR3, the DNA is TGTGCCAGCAGTAAGACTGGAGTTGCCTACGAGCAGTACTTC. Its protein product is CASSKTGVAYEQYF.

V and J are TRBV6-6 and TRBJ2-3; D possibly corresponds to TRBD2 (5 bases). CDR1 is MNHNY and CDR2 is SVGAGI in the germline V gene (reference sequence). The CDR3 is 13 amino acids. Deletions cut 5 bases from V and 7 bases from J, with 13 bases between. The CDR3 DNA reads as TGTGCCAGCAGTCTGGGGAGTAGTAATACGCAGTATTTT. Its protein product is CASSLGSSNTQYF.

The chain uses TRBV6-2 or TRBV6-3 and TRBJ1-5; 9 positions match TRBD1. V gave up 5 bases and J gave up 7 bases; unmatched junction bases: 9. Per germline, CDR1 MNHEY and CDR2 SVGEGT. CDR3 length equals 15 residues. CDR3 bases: TGTGCCAGCAGTGTTGGGGACAGGGAGGACCAGCCCCAGCATTTT. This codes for CASSVGDREDQPQHF.

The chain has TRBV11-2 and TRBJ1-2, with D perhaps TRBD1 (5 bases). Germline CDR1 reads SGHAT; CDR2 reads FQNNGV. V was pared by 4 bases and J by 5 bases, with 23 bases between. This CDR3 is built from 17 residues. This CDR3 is CASSSWKSGLSGYGYTF. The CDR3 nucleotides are TGTGCCAGCAGCTCGTGGAAGTCAGGGCTGTCGGGTTATGGCTACACCTTC.

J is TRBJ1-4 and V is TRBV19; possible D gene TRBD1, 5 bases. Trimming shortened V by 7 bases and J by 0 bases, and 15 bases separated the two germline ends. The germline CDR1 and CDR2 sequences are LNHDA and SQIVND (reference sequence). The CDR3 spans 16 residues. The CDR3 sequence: CASTQRGLATNEKLFF. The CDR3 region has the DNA TGTGCCAGTACCCAGCGGGGCCTTGCAACTAATGAAAAACTGTTTTTT.

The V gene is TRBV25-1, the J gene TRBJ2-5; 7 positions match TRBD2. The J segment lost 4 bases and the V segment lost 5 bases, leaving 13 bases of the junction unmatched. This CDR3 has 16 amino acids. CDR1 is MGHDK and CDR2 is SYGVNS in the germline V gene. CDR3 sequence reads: CASSPSRRLAAETQYF. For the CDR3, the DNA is TGTGCCAGCAGTCCCTCCCGAAGGCTAGCGGCAGAGACCCAGTACTTC.

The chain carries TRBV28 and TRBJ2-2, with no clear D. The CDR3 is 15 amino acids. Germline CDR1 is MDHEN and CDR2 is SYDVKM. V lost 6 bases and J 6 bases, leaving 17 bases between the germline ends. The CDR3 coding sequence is TGTGCCAGCAGCATTTCGGTCAGAGGTCCCGGGGAGCTGTTTTTT. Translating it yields CASSISVRGPGELFF.

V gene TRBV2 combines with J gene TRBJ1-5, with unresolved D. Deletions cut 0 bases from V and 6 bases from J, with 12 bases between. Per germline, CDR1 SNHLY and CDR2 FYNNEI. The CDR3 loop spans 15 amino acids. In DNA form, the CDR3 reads TGTGCCAGCAGTGAAGCGCGGAGGGCCCCTCAGCCCCAGCATTTT. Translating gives CASSEARRAPQPQHF.

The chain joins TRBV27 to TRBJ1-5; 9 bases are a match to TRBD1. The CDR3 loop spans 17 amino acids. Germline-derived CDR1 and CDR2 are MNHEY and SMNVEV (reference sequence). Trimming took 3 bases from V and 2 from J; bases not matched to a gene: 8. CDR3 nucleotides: TGTGCCAGCAGTTTGGGTACAGGGGGCTCTCGCAATCAGCCCCAGCATTTT. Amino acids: CASSLGTGGSRNQPQHF.

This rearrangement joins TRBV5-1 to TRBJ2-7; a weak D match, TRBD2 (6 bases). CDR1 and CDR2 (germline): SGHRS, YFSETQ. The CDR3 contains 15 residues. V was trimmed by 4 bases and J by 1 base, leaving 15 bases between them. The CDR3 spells CASSLGGVPSYEQYF. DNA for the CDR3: TGCGCCAGCAGCCTTGGCGGGGTACCTTCCTACGAGCAGTACTTC. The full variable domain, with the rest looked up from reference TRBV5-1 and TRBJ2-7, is KAGVTQTPRYLIKTRGQQVTLSCSPISGHRSVSWYQQTPGQGLQFLFEYFSETQRNKGNFPGRFSGRQFSNSRSEMNVSTLELGDSALYLCASSLGGVPSYEQYFGPGTRLTVT.

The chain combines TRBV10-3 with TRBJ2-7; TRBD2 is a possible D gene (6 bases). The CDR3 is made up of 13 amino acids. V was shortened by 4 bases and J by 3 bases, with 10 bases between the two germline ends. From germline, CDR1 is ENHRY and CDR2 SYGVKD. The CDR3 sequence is CAISGTTDYEQYF. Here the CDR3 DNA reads TGTGCCATCAGTGGGACTACGGACTACGAGCAGTACTTC.

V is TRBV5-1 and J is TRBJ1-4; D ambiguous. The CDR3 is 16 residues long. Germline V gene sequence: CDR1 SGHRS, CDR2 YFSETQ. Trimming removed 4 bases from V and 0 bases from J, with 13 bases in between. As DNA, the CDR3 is TGCGCCAGCAGCCAATCCGTACATTCAACTAATGAAAAACTGTTTTTT. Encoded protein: CASSQSVHSTNEKLFF.

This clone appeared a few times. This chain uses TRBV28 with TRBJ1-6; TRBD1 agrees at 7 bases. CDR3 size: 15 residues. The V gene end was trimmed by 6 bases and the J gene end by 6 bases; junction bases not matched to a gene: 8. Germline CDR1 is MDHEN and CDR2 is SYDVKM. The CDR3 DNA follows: TGTGCCAGCAGCGATCGGACAGGATTTAATTCACCCCTCCACTTT. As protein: CASSDRTGFNSPLHF.

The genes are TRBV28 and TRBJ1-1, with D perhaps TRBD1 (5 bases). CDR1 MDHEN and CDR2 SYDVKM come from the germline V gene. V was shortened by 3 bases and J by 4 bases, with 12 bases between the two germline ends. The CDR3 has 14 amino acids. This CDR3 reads CASSFIQVATEAFF. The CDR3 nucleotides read TGTGCCAGCAGTTTCATACAGGTGGCCACTGAAGCTTTCTTT. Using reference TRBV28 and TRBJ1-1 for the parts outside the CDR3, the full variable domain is DVKVTQSSRYLVKRTGEKVFLECVQDMDHENMFWYRQDPGLGLRLIYFSYDVKMKEKGDIPEGYSVSREKKERFSLILESASTNQTSMYLCASSFIQVATEAFFGQGTRLTVV.